A selection of T cell receptor beta chains follows, all from one sample in a study of blood T cell repertoires in COVID-19. Assay used: immunoSEQ multiplex PCR; TCRdb lists only in-frame clones, some missing. Of 250,000 to 300,000 clones listed, approximately 92% are singletons. The source material was PBMCs or T cells enriched from blood (not recorded which). These receptors were taken from a woman in her thirties who had recovered from COVID-19. Each CDR3 is given without its conserved first and last residue. Each record gives: V gene, J gene, clone size, CDR3 protein. Clone size is stated in some rows and not others, as once, few, many or a class when expanded.

TRBV30	TRBJ1-2	NA	AWAPRRNYGYT
TRBV11-2	TRBJ1-6	once	ASSSEGTSNSYNSPLH
TRBV7-9	TRBJ1-6	NA	ASSLEGDRSPLH
TRBV2	TRBJ1-3	NA	ASSGRSTGNTIY
TRBV28	TRBJ1-4	NA	ASSPPGASNEKLF
TRBV24-1	TRBJ1-2	NA	ATSQGRPNYGYT
TRBV27	TRBJ2-2	NA	ASSLLGLTGELF
TRBV3-1/TRBV3-2	TRBJ2-5	NA	ASSQATGLAGQETQY
TRBV7-9	TRBJ2-3	once	ASSLTVSSTDTQY
TRBV7-9	TRBJ2-6	NA	ASSPGEVAGANVLT
TRBV19	TRBJ1-2	once	ASSTRTGVVDGYT
TRBV29-1	TRBJ2-7	NA	SVAGGFYEQY
TRBV4-2	TRBJ2-7	NA	ASSLGTASYEQY
TRBV9	TRBJ2-1	NA	ASSVRDFYNEQF
TRBV4-3	TRBJ2-1	NA	ASSQEGGYNNEQF
TRBV14	TRBJ1-1	NA	ASSQDVSWRFMVDTEAF
TRBV7-2	TRBJ1-1	NA	ASSLVFGTVIEAF
TRBV2	TRBJ1-5	NA	ASSEALGRGQPQH
TRBV5-6	TRBJ2-6	NA	ASSSQGVTSGANVLT
TRBV18	TRBJ1-5	NA	ASSPRDTDQPQH
TRBV24-1	TRBJ2-2	NA	ATSDSLAGPSGELF
TRBV30	TRBJ2-7	NA	AWGAGGTPYEQY
TRBV5-1	TRBJ2-7	NA	ASSLIRGGEQY
TRBV2	TRBJ2-7	NA	ASSGLAEHYEQY
TRBV27	TRBJ2-2	NA	ASTSAGALTGELF
TRBV6-5	TRBJ2-5	NA	ASRQTGRGETQY
TRBV7-9	TRBJ1-4	NA	ASSKGGDPGEKLF
TRBV9	TRBJ1-1	NA	ASSVGLGLNTEAF
TRBV5-4	TRBJ1-6	NA	ASSLDQGSSPLH
TRBV10-3	TRBJ1-5	NA	AISDQNRDRGMQPQH
TRBV23-1	TRBJ1-1	few	ASSHEFSPMNTEAF
TRBV7-2	TRBJ1-2	NA	ASSTQTSQGYT
TRBV19	TRBJ1-5	NA	ASGGTGGPNQPQH
TRBV6-6	TRBJ2-7	once	ASTEGAGRISYEQY
TRBV6-5	TRBJ2-7	NA	ASSYSLLNEQY
TRBV13	TRBJ2-4	NA	ASSSGLAPVRSGNIQY
TRBV5-5	TRBJ1-6	NA	ASSLAPGGGSPLH
TRBV7-9	TRBJ2-3	NA	ASRRTGGADTQY
TRBV6-2/TRBV6-3	TRBJ2-2	NA	ASSLITSGRANTGELF
TRBV28	TRBJ1-1	NA	ATLLSGGIRTEAF
TRBV7-6	TRBJ2-1	NA	ASSLEPSGLYNEQF
TRBV2	TRBJ1-1	NA	ASSALLNTEAF
TRBV7-2	TRBJ2-1	NA	ASSSGTKLLDEQF
TRBV4-3	TRBJ1-2	NA	ASSQGRGATYGYT
TRBV5-4	TRBJ2-2	NA	ASSLEQGARTGELF
TRBV19	TRBJ2-5	NA	ATSGGPTRETQY
TRBV30	TRBJ2-3	NA	AWKRGLAGATDTQY
TRBV9	TRBJ2-1	NA	ASSPSGRSYNEQF
TRBV7-3	TRBJ2-3	NA	ASSLLARDTQY
TRBV7-2	TRBJ1-4	NA	ASSQRTGGNEKLF
TRBV28	TRBJ2-7	once	ASSETSGVSYEQY
TRBV5-4	TRBJ2-7	NA	ASSFRRGYEQY
TRBV25-1	TRBJ1-6	many	ASSETGYNSPLH
TRBV3-1/TRBV3-2	TRBJ2-7	NA	ASSRGGQGEQY
TRBV19	TRBJ1-3	NA	ASQTGEGNTIY
TRBV30	TRBJ2-3	NA	AWSAGQTSTDTQY
TRBV24-1	TRBJ2-1	NA	ATPRRPGQGAGEQF